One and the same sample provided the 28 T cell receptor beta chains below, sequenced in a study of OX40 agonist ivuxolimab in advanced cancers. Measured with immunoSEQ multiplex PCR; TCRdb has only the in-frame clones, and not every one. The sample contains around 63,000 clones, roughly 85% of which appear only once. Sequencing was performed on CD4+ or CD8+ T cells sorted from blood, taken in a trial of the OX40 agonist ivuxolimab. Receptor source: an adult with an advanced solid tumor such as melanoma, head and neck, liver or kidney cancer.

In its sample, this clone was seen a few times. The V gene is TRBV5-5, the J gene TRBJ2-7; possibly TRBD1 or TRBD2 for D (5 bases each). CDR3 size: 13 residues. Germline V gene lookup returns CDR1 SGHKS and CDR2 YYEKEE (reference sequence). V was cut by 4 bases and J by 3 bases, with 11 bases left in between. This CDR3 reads CASSRDPNYEQYF. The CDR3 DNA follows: TGTGCCAGCAGCCGGGACCCTAACTACGAGCAGTACTTC.

CDR3: CASSSAGANYGYTF. The CDR3 DNA follows: TGTGCCAGCAGTTCGGCAGGGGCCAACTATGGCTACACCTTC. The V call is TRBV28, the J call TRBJ1-2; TRBD1 is a possible D gene (6 bases). The germline CDR1 and CDR2 sequences are MDHEN and SYDVKM. The CDR3 runs to 14 residues. V lost 4 bases and J lost 2, with 11 bases in between.

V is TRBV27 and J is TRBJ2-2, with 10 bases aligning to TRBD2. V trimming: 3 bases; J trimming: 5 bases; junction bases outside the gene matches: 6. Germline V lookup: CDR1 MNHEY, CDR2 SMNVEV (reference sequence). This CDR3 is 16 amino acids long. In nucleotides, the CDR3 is TGTGCCAGCAGTTTTAAGTCACTAGCGGGAACCGGGGAGCTGTTTTTT. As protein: CASSFKSLAGTGELFF.

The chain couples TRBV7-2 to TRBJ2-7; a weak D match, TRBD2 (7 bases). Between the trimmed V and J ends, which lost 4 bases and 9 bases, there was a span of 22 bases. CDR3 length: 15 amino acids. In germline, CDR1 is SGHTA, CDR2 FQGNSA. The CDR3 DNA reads TGTGCCAGCAGCTCGAACCTCGGACTAGGGGGGGCGCAGTACTTC. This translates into CASSSNLGLGGAQYF.

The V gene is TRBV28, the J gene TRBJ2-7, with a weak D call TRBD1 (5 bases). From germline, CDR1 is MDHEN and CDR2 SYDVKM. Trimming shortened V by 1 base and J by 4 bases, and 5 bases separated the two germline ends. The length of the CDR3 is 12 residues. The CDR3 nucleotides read TGTGCCAGCAGTTTATCAGGGTACGAGCAGTACTTC. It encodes CASSLSGYEQYF.

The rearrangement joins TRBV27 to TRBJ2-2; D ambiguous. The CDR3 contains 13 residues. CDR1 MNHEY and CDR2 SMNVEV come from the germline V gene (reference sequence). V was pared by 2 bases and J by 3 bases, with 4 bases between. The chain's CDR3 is CASSLLHTGELFF. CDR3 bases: TGTGCCAGCAGTTTACTCCACACCGGGGAGCTGTTTTTT.

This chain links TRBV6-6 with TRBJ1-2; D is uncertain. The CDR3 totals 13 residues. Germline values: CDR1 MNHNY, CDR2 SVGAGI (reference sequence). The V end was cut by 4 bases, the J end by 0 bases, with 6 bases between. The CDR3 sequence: CASSSAPNYGYTF. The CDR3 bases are TGTGCCAGCAGTTCCGCCCCTAACTATGGCTACACCTTC.

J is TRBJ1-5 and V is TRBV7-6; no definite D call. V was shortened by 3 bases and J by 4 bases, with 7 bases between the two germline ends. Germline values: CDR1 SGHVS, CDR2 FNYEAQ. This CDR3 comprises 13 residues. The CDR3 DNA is TGTGCCAGCAGCTTCGGGTCTAATCAGCCCCAGCATTTT. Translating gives CASSFGSNQPQHF.

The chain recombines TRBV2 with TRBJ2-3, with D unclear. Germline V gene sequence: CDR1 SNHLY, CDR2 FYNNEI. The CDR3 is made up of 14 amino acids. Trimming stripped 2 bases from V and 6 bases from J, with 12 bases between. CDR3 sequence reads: CASSELPTGDTQYF. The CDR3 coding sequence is TGTGCCAGCAGTGAACTCCCAACCGGTGATACGCAGTATTTT.

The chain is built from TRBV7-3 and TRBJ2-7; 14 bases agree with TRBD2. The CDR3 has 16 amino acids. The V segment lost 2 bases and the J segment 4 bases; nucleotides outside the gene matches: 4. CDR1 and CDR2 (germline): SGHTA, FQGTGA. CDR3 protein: CASSLEGTSGSYEQYF. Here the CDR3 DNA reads TGTGCCAGCAGCTTAGAAGGGACTAGCGGGAGTTACGAGCAGTACTTC. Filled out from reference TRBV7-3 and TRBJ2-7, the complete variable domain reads GAGVSQTPSNKVTEKGKYVELRCDPISGHTALYWYRQSLGQGPEFLIYFQGTGAADDSGLPNDRFFAVRPEGSVSTLKIQRTERGDSAVYLCASSLEGTSGSYEQYFGPGTRLTVT.

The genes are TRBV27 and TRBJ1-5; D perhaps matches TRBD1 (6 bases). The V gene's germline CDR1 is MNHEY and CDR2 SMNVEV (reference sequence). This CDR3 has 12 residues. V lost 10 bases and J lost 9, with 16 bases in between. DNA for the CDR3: TGTGCCACCCGGGGGGCAGCCGGGCCCCAGCATTTT. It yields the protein CATRGAAGPQHF.

The CDR3 region is CASSPTGEVRSGANVLTF. CDR3 in DNA: TGTGCCAGCAGCCCCACAGGGGAAGTCCGCTCTGGGGCCAACGTCCTGACTTTC. The gene calls are TRBV27 and TRBJ2-6; the match to TRBD1 covers 7 bases. V dropped 6 bases and J dropped 0; count of bases not matched to a gene: 11. Per germline, CDR1 MNHEY and CDR2 SMNVEV (reference sequence). There are 18 residues in the CDR3.

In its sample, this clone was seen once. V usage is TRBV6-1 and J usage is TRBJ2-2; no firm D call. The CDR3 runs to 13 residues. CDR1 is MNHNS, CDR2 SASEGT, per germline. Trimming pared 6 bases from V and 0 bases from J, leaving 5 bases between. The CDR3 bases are TGTGCCAGCAGCGGGCCGAACACCGGGGAGCTGTTTTTT. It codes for CASSGPNTGELFF.

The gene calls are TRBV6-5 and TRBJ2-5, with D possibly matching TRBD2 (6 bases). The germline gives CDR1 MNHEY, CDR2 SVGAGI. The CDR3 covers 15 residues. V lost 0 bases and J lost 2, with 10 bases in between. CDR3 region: CASSYSAGRQETQYF. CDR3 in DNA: TGTGCCAGCAGTTACTCCGCGGGAAGGCAAGAGACCCAGTACTTC.

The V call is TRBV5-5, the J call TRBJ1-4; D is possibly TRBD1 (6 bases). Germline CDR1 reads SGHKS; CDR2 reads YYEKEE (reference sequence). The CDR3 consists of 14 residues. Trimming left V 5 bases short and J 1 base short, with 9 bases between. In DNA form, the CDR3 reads TGTGCCAGCAGACAGGGACTAACTAATGAAAAACTGTTTTTT. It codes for CASRQGLTNEKLFF. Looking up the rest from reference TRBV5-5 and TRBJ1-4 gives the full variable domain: DAGVTQSPTHLIKTRGQQVTLRCSPISGHKSVSWYQQVLGQGPQFIFQYYEKEERGRGNFPDRFSARQFPNYSSELNVNALLLGDSALYLCASRQGLTNEKLFFGSGTQLSVL.

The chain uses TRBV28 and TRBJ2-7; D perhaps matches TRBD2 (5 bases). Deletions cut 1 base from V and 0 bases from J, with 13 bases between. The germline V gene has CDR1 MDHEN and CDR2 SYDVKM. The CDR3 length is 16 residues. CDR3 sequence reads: CASSLSPSGNSYEQYF. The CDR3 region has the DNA TGTGCCAGCAGTTTATCCCCGTCCGGGAACTCCTACGAGCAGTACTTC.

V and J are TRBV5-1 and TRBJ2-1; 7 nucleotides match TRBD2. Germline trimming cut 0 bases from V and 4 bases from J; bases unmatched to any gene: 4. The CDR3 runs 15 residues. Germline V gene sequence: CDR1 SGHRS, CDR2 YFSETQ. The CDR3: CASSLASGIYNEQFF. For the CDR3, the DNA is TGCGCCAGCAGCTTGGCAAGCGGGATATACAATGAGCAGTTCTTC.

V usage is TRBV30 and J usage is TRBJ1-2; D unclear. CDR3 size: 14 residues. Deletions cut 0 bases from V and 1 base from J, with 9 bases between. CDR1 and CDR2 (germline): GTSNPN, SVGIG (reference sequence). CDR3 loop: CAWSVNAVNYGYTF. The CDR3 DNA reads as TGTGCCTGGAGTGTAAATGCCGTTAACTATGGCTACACCTTC.

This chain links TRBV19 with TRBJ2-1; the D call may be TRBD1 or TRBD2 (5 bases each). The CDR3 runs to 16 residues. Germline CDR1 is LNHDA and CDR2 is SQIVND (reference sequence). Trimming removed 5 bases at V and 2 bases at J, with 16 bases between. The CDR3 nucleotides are TGTGCCAGTAGTTCACCGCCCGGGACGCCCTACAATGAGCAGTTCTTC. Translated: CASSSPPGTPYNEQFF. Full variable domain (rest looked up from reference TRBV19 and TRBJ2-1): DGGITQSPKYLFRKEGQNVTLSCEQNLNHDAMYWYRQDPGQGLRLIYYSQIVNDFQKGDIAEGYSVSREKKESFPLTVTSAQKNPTAFYLCASSSPPGTPYNEQFFGPGTRLTVL.

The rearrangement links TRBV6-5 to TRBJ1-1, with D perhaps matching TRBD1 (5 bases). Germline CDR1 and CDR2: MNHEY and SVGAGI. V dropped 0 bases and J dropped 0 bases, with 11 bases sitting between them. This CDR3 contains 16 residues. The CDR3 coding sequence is TGTGCCAGCAGTTACTCGATAGGGACTGTGAACACTGAAGCTTTCTTT. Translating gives CASSYSIGTVNTEAFF.

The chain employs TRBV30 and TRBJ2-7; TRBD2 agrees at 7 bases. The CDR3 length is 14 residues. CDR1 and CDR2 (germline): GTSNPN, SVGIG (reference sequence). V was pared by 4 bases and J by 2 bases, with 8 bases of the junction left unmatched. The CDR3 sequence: CAWTHWEGTYEQYF. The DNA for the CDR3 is TGTGCCTGGACCCATTGGGAGGGAACCTACGAGCAGTACTTC.

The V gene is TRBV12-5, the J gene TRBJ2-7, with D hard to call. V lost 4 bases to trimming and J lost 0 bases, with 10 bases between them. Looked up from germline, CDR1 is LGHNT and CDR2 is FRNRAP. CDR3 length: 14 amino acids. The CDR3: CASGSSGSSYEQYF. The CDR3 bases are TGTGCTAGTGGTTCCTCCGGAAGCTCCTACGAGCAGTACTTC.

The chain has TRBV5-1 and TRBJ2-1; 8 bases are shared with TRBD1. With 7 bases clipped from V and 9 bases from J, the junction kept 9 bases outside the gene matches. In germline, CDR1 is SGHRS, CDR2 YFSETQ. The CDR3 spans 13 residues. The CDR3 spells CASVLQGVGEQFF. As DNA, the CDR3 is TGCGCCAGCGTACTACAGGGGGTCGGTGAGCAGTTCTTC.

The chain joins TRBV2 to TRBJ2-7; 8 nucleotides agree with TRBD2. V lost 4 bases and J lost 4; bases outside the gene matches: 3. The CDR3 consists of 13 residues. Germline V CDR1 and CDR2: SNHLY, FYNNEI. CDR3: CASSGAGVYEQYF. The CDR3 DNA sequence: TGTGCCAGCAGTGGAGCGGGAGTGTACGAGCAGTACTTC.

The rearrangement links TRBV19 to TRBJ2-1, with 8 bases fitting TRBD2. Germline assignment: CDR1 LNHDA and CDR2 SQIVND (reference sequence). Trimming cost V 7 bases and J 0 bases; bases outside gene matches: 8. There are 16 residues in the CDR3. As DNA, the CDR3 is TGTGCCAGTACCCGCACTAGCGGCAGCTCCTACAATGAGCAGTTCTTC. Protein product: CASTRTSGSSYNEQFF.

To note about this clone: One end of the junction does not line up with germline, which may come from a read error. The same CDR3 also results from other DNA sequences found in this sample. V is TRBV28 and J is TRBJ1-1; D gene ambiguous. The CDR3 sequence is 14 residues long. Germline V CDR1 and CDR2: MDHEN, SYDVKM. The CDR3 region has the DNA TGTGCCAGCAGTTTGGGGTCCGTGAACACTGAGGCTTTCTTT. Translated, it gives CASSLGSVNTEAFF.

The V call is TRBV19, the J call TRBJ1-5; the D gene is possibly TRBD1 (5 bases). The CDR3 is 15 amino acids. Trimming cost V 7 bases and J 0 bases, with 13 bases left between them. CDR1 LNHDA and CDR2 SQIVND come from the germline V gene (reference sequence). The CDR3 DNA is TGTGCCAGTACTATGGGGGGGTATAGCAATCAGCCCCAGCATTTT. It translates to CASTMGGYSNQPQHF.

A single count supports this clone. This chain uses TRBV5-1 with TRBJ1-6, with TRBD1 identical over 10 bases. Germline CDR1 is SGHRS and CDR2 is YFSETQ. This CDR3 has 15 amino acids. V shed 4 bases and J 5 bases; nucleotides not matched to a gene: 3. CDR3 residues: CASSRGQGDNSPLHF. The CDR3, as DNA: TGCGCCAGCAGCCGCGGACAGGGGGATAATTCACCCCTCCACTTT.